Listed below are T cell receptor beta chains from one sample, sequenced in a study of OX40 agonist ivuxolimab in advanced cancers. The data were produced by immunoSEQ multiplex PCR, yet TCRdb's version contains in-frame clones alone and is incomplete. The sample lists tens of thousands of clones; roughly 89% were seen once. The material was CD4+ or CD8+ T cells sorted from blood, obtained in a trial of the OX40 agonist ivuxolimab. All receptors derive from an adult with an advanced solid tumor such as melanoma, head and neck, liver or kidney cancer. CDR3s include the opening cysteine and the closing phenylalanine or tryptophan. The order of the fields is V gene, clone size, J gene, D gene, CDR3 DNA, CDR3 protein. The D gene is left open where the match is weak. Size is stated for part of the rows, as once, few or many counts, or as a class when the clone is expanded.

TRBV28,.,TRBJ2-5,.,TGTGCCAGCACCAGGGGTCGATGGGAGACCCAGTACTTC,CASTRGRWETQYF
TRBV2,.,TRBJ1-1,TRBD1,TGTGCCAGCAAGCCAGGGGGGGACCGGGACACTGAAGCTTTCTTT,CASKPGGDRDTEAFF
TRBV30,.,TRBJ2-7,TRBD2,TGTGCCTGGAATAGCGGGAGAATTACCTACGAGCAGTACTTC,CAWNSGRITYEQYF
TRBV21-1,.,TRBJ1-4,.,TGTGCCAGCAGCAAAGCGGGGGACAGGGTGAGTGAAAAACTGTTTTTT,CASSKAGDRVSEKLFF
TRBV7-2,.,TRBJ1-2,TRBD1,TGTGCCAGCAGCTTAGGGGACAGCCCGGAATATGGCTACACCTTC,CASSLGDSPEYGYTF
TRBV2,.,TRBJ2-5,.,TGTGCCAGCAGTGAGATGAAGATTCTAGGCCAGTACTTC,CASSEMKILGQYF
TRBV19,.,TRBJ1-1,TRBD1,TGTGCCAGTAGCCGTTCAGGGGGCGAAGGGCTAAAAGCTTTCTTT,CASSRSGGEGLKAFF
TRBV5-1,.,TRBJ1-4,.,TGCGCCAGCAGCTTGGGGGGAGGCAGCTCTAATGAAAAACTGTTTTTT,CASSLGGGSSNEKLFF
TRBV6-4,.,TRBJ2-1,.,TGTGCCAGCAGTGACCGGGTGGGTAAGCAGTTCTTC,CASSDRVGKQFF
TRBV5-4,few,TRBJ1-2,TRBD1,TGTGCCAGCAGCCAAGATGACAGGGAGGGGGGAGGCTACACCTTC,CASSQDDREGGGYTF
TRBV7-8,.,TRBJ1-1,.,TGTGCCAGCAGCGCGGGACCGATGAACACTGAAGCTTTCTTT,CASSAGPMNTEAFF
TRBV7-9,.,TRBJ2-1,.,TGTGCCAGCAGCTTACCGTTCCGCGGTAGTGAGCAGTTCTTC,CASSLPFRGSEQFF
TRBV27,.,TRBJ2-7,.,TGTGCCAGCAGTTTAAGGCCAATTCTCGGTTACGAGCAGTACTTC,CASSLRPILGYEQYF
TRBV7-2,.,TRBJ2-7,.,TGTGCCAGCAGCAGGAGCTCCTACGAGCAGTACTTC,CASSRSSYEQYF
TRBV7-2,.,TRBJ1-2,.,TGTGCCAGCAGCTCACCTGGACTATACTATGGCTACACCTTC,CASSSPGLYYGYTF
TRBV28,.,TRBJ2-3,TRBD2,TGTGCCAGCAGTAGTCCCCTAGCGGGAGGTACAGATACGCAGTATTTT,CASSSPLAGGTDTQYF
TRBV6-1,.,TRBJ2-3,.,TGTGCCAGCAGTGTGGAGGATACGCAGTATTTT,CASSVEDTQYF
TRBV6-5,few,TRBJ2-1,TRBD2,TGTGCCACCACGCAAGCGGGAGATTACTACAATGAGCAGTTCTTC,CATTQAGDYYNEQFF
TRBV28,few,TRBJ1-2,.,TGTGCCAGCAGTATAGGCCGGGTCCAGTCCTATGGCTACACCTTC,CASSIGRVQSYGYTF
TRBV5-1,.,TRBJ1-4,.,TGCGCCAGCAGCTTTCAAGGCGGAGGGGAAAAACTGTTTTTT,CASSFQGGGEKLFF
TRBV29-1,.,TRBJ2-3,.,TGCAGCGTGACAGCCTCTAGCACAGATACGCAGTATTTT,CSVTASSTDTQYF
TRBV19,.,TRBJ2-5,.,TGTGCCAGTAGTATAGATGGGGGGCGCCAAGAGACCCAGTACTTC,CASSIDGGRQETQYF
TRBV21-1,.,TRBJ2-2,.,TGTGCCAGCAATAGAAATTCTGGACGGCTGAACACCGGGGAGCTGTTTTTT,CASNRNSGRLNTGELFF
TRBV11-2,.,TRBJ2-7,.,TGTGCCAGCAGCTTGGCGGGGTCTTTGTACGAGCAGTACTTC,CASSLAGSLYEQYF
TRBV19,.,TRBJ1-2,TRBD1,TGTGCCAGTAGTATTTCAGGGGGCAATGGAATTGGCTACACCTTC,CASSISGGNGIGYTF
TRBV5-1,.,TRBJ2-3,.,TGCGCCAGCAGCTTGGAGCACAGGGGCACAGATACGCAGTATTTT,CASSLEHRGTDTQYF
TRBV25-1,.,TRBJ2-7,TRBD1,TGTGCCAGCAGTGAATCCCGGGACAGTTCCTACGAGCAGTACTTC,CASSESRDSSYEQYF
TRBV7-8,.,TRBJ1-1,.,TGTGCCAGCAGCTCTAGGGGGGGCTGGGGTGATGGAGCTTTCTTT,CASSSRGGWGDGAFF
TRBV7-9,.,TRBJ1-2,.,TGTGCCAGCAGCCCATTGGCCTTACAGTCTAACTATGGCTACACCTTC,CASSPLALQSNYGYTF
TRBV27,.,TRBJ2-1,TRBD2,TGTGCTAGCAGTTTTTGGCTAGCGGGGGCCAATGAGCAGTTCTTC,CASSFWLAGANEQFF
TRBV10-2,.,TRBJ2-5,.,TGCGCCAGCAGGGATTCAGGGACCCAGTACTTC,CASRDSGTQYF
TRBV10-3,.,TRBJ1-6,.,TGTGCCATCAGTGAGTCGCCTGAGGGTAGTAATTCACCCCTCCACTTT,CAISESPEGSNSPLHF